Listed below are T cell receptor beta chains from one sample, sequenced in a study of cytomegalovirus exposure and HLA in healthy donors. Assay: immunoSEQ multiplex PCR; the TCRdb copy retains only in-frame clones and omits some. The sample has 50,000 to 65,000 clones; more than 65% are singletons. The sequenced sample was PBMCs. The origin of the receptors is a woman aged 18-29 years in good health and CMV-seronegative. Both conserved end residues are part of each CDR3. Fields, in order: CDR3 protein, CDR3 DNA, clone size, D gene, V gene, J gene. A D gene is named only where the DNA matches it firmly. Size is stated for part of the rows, as once, few or many counts, or as a class when the clone is expanded.

cdr3_aa: CASSLDRVGYEQYF
cdr3_nt: TGTGCCAGCAGCTTGGACAGGGTGGGATACGAGCAGTACTTC
clone_size: -
d_call: TRBD1
v_call: TRBV11-2
j_call: TRBJ2-7

cdr3_aa: CASRDSSNTGELFF
cdr3_nt: TGTGCCAGCAGGGACAGTTCGAACACCGGGGAGCTGTTTTTT
clone_size: once
d_call: -
v_call: TRBV6-5
j_call: TRBJ2-2

cdr3_aa: CAIGQTDYYGYTF
cdr3_nt: TGTGCCATCGGACAGACAGATTACTATGGCTACACCTTC
clone_size: -
d_call: -
v_call: TRBV10-3
j_call: TRBJ1-2

cdr3_aa: CAISDASGTYNEQFF
cdr3_nt: TGTGCCATCAGTGATGCCAGCGGAACCTACAATGAGCAGTTCTTC
clone_size: once
d_call: -
v_call: TRBV10-3
j_call: TRBJ2-1

cdr3_aa: CASSIDQAYEQYF
cdr3_nt: TGTGCCAGTAGTATAGATCAGGCCTACGAGCAGTACTTC
clone_size: -
d_call: -
v_call: TRBV19
j_call: TRBJ2-7

cdr3_aa: CASSAGTGYGYTF
cdr3_nt: TGTGCCAGCAGTGCCGGGACAGGGTATGGCTACACCTTC
clone_size: few
d_call: TRBD1
v_call: TRBV2
j_call: TRBJ1-2

cdr3_aa: CASSLNRDMISLFF
cdr3_nt: TGTGCCAGCAGCTTAAACAGGGACATGATATCTCTGTTTTTT
clone_size: -
d_call: -
v_call: TRBV28
j_call: TRBJ1-4

cdr3_aa: CASSLRLAAYEQYF
cdr3_nt: TGTGCCAGCAGTCTCCGACTAGCGGCCTACGAGCAGTACTTC
clone_size: -
d_call: TRBD2
v_call: TRBV27
j_call: TRBJ2-7

cdr3_aa: CASSVNSGRANNEQFF
cdr3_nt: TGTGCCAGCAGCGTGAACAGCGGGAGGGCCAACAATGAGCAGTTCTTC
clone_size: once
d_call: TRBD2
v_call: TRBV9
j_call: TRBJ2-1

cdr3_aa: CASSSVEVVDEKLFF
cdr3_nt: TGTGCCAGCAGCTCGGTGGAGGTAGTGGATGAAAAACTGTTTTTT
clone_size: -
d_call: -
v_call: TRBV5-8
j_call: TRBJ1-4

cdr3_aa: CASSRPNLAGVNGELFF
cdr3_nt: TGTGCCAGCAGTCGCCCAAACCTAGCGGGAGTAAACGGGGAGCTGTTTTTT
clone_size: few
d_call: TRBD2
v_call: TRBV28
j_call: TRBJ2-2

cdr3_aa: CASSIGTATGAFF
cdr3_nt: TGTGCCAGTAGTATAGGGACCGCAACAGGAGCTTTCTTT
clone_size: few
d_call: -
v_call: TRBV19
j_call: TRBJ1-1

cdr3_aa: CASSEGTGGGNTIYF
cdr3_nt: TGTGCCAGCAGTGAAGGGACAGGGGGCGGAAACACCATATATTTT
clone_size: -
d_call: TRBD1
v_call: TRBV6-1
j_call: TRBJ1-3

cdr3_aa: CASTRWLSVNTEAFF
cdr3_nt: TGTGCCAGTACCCGATGGCTCTCAGTGAACACTGAAGCTTTCTTT
clone_size: -
d_call: -
v_call: TRBV19
j_call: TRBJ1-1

cdr3_aa: CASKGTSGRASYEQYF
cdr3_nt: TGCGCCAGCAAGGGGACTAGCGGGAGGGCCTCCTACGAGCAGTACTTC
clone_size: -
d_call: TRBD2
v_call: TRBV5-1
j_call: TRBJ2-7

cdr3_aa: CASSLDSPKSSGNTIYF
cdr3_nt: TGTGCCAGCAGCCTGGATAGCCCTAAGAGCTCCGGAAACACCATATATTTT
clone_size: -
d_call: -
v_call: TRBV9
j_call: TRBJ1-3

cdr3_aa: CASRPDRGYPTDTQYF
cdr3_nt: TGTGCCAGCAGGCCGGACAGGGGTTATCCGACAGATACGCAGTATTTT
clone_size: -
d_call: TRBD1
v_call: TRBV2
j_call: TRBJ2-3

cdr3_aa: CASSPDRDGEQYF
cdr3_nt: TGTGCCAGCTCACCTGACAGGGATGGCGAGCAGTACTTC
clone_size: -
d_call: TRBD1
v_call: TRBV18
j_call: TRBJ2-7

cdr3_aa: CASSRLAGDNEQFF
cdr3_nt: TGTGCCAGCTCGCGACTAGCGGGAGACAATGAGCAGTTCTTC
clone_size: -
d_call: TRBD2
v_call: TRBV9
j_call: TRBJ2-1

cdr3_aa: CASSGQKTDTQYF
cdr3_nt: TGCGCCAGCAGCGGACAGAAGACAGATACGCAGTATTTT
clone_size: -
d_call: -
v_call: TRBV10-1
j_call: TRBJ2-3

cdr3_aa: CASSLDTNYNEQFF
cdr3_nt: TGCGCCAGCAGCTTGGATACTAATTACAATGAGCAGTTCTTC
clone_size: -
d_call: -
v_call: TRBV5-1
j_call: TRBJ2-1

cdr3_aa: CATARTSGSFDEQFF
cdr3_nt: TGTGCCACTGCAAGGACTAGCGGGAGTTTTGATGAGCAGTTCTTC
clone_size: -
d_call: TRBD2
v_call: TRBV19
j_call: TRBJ2-1

cdr3_aa: CASSITGDRGSYTF
cdr3_nt: TGTGCCAGTAGTATAACTGGGGACAGGGGTAGCTACACCTTC
clone_size: -
d_call: TRBD1
v_call: TRBV19
j_call: TRBJ1-2

cdr3_aa: CSVESPSTDTQYF
cdr3_nt: TGCAGCGTTGAGAGTCCTAGCACAGATACGCAGTATTTT
clone_size: -
d_call: -
v_call: TRBV29-1
j_call: TRBJ2-3

cdr3_aa: CASRVGGSVNEQYF
cdr3_nt: TGTGCCAGCAGGGTGGGCGGGAGTGTGAACGAGCAGTACTTC
clone_size: few
d_call: TRBD2
v_call: TRBV11-2
j_call: TRBJ2-7

cdr3_aa: CSVEDTLLAETQYF
cdr3_nt: TGCAGCGTTGAAGATACGCTACTTGCAGAGACCCAGTACTTC
clone_size: -
d_call: -
v_call: TRBV29-1
j_call: TRBJ2-5

cdr3_aa: CASSPLGRGTNEQFF
cdr3_nt: TGTGCCAGCAGCCCCCTGGGGAGGGGTACCAATGAGCAGTTCTTC
clone_size: -
d_call: TRBD2
v_call: TRBV11-2
j_call: TRBJ2-1

cdr3_aa: CASSFTSGKVTRGNQPQHF
cdr3_nt: TGTGCCAGCAGTTTTACTTCAGGGAAAGTTACCCGGGGCAATCAGCCCCAGCATTTT
clone_size: -
d_call: -
v_call: TRBV28
j_call: TRBJ1-5

cdr3_aa: CASSAGTGGSGANVLTF
cdr3_nt: TGTGCCAGCAGTGCCGGGACAGGGGGTTCTGGGGCCAACGTCCTGACTTTC
clone_size: -
d_call: TRBD1
v_call: TRBV6-1
j_call: TRBJ2-6

cdr3_aa: CASSLSGTGGSPLHF
cdr3_nt: TGTGCCAGCAGCTTATCCGGGACAGGGGGTTCACCCCTCCACTTT
clone_size: -
d_call: TRBD1
v_call: TRBV11-2
j_call: TRBJ1-6

cdr3_aa: CAISESATVNTEAFF
cdr3_nt: TGTGCCATCAGTGAGTCGGCCACAGTGAACACTGAAGCTTTCTTT
clone_size: -
d_call: -
v_call: TRBV10-3
j_call: TRBJ1-1

cdr3_aa: CASSPAGLVNTEAFF
cdr3_nt: TGTGCCAGCAGCCCGGCTGGGCTGGTGAACACTGAAGCTTTCTTT
clone_size: -
d_call: -
v_call: TRBV5-6
j_call: TRBJ1-1

cdr3_aa: CASNQAGAVYEQYF
cdr3_nt: TGTGCCAGCAACCAAGCGGGAGCGGTCTACGAGCAGTACTTC
clone_size: few
d_call: TRBD2
v_call: TRBV2
j_call: TRBJ2-7

cdr3_aa: CASSHASPGTSGYTGELFF
cdr3_nt: TGTGCCAGCAGCCACGCCTCTCCCGGGACTAGCGGTTACACCGGGGAGCTGTTTTTT
clone_size: -
d_call: TRBD2
v_call: TRBV11-3
j_call: TRBJ2-2

cdr3_aa: CASRWRFLVTDTQYF
cdr3_nt: TGCGCCAGCAGATGGCGGTTTTTGGTCACAGATACGCAGTATTTT
clone_size: -
d_call: -
v_call: TRBV5-1
j_call: TRBJ2-3

cdr3_aa: CASSLRSRGDQPQHF
cdr3_nt: TGTGCCAGCAGCTTGAGGTCCAGGGGGGATCAGCCCCAGCATTTT
clone_size: -
d_call: TRBD1
v_call: TRBV5-8
j_call: TRBJ1-5

cdr3_aa: CATQGQRGNQPQHF
cdr3_nt: TGTGCCACCCAGGGACAGCGGGGCAATCAGCCCCAGCATTTT
clone_size: -
d_call: TRBD1
v_call: TRBV27
j_call: TRBJ1-5

cdr3_aa: CSSSLRGVDYLRSYEQYF
cdr3_nt: TGTTCCAGCAGCTTACGGGGGGTTGACTACCTCCGCTCCTACGAGCAGTACTTC
clone_size: -
d_call: TRBD2
v_call: TRBV7-9
j_call: TRBJ2-7

cdr3_aa: CASSYSAGPSYEQYF
cdr3_nt: TGTGCCAGCAGTTACTCGGCGGGACCTTCCTACGAGCAGTACTTC
clone_size: -
d_call: -
v_call: TRBV6-5
j_call: TRBJ2-7

cdr3_aa: CASSQDQGQGSDTQYF
cdr3_nt: TGTGCCAGCAGCCAAGATCAGGGGCAGGGGTCCGATACGCAGTATTTT
clone_size: -
d_call: -
v_call: TRBV4-2
j_call: TRBJ2-3

cdr3_aa: CASSQLGQKNTEAFF
cdr3_nt: TGCGCCAGCAGCCAATTAGGACAGAAGAACACTGAAGCTTTCTTT
clone_size: -
d_call: -
v_call: TRBV4-1
j_call: TRBJ1-1

cdr3_aa: CASSSPGQGPTEAFF
cdr3_nt: TGTGCCAGCAGTTCCCCGGGACAGGGCCCCACTGAAGCTTTCTTT
clone_size: -
d_call: TRBD1
v_call: TRBV28
j_call: TRBJ1-1

cdr3_aa: CASSLVYSGTSGRDEQYF
cdr3_nt: TGCGCCAGCAGCTTGGTATATTCTGGTACTAGCGGGAGGGACGAGCAGTACTTC
clone_size: -
d_call: TRBD2
v_call: TRBV5-1
j_call: TRBJ2-7

cdr3_aa: CASSLWARFSGNTIYF
cdr3_nt: TGTGCCAGCAGTTTATGGGCCAGGTTCTCTGGAAACACCATATATTTT
clone_size: -
d_call: -
v_call: TRBV28
j_call: TRBJ1-3